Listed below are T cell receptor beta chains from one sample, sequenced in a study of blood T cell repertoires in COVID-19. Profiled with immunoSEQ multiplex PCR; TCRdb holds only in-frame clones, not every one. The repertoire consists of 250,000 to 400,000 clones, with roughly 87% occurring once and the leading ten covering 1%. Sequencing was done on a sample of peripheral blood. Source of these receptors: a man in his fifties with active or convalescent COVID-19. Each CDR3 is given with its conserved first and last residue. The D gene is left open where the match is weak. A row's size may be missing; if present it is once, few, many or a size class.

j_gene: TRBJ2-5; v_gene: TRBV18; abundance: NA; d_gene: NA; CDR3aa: CASSPDSLSQETQYF; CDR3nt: TGTGCCAGCTCACCTGACTCATTGTCCCAAGAGACCCAGTACTTC
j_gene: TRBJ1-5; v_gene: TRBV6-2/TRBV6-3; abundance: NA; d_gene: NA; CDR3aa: CASSYFETGHQPQHF; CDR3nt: TGTGCCAGCAGTTACTTTGAGACAGGCCATCAGCCCCAGCATTTT
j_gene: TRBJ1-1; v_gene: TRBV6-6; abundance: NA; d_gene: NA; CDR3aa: CASSPINREATEAFF; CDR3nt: TGTGCCAGCAGCCCCATTAATAGGGAGGCCACTGAAGCTTTCTTT
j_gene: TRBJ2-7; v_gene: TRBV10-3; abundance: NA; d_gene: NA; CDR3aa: CAISAGLGSYEQYF; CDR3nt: TGTGCCATCAGTGCCGGACTCGGCTCCTACGAGCAGTACTTC
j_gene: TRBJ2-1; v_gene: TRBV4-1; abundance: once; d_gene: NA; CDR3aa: CASSQRQGLSSGDEQFF; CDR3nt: TGCGCCAGCAGTCAAAGACAGGGACTCTCTTCGGGCGATGAGCAGTTCTTC
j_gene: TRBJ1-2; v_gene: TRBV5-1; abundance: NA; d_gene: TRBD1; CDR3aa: CASSWDRSGYTF; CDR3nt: TGCGCCAGCAGCTGGGACAGATCCGGCTACACCTTC
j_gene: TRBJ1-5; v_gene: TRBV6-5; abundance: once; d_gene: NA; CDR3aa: CASSSVLQPQHF; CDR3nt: TGTGCCAGCAGTAGCGTGCTCCAGCCCCAGCATTTT
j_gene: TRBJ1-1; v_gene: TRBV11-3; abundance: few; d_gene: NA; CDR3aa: CASSLNRDTEAFF; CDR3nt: TGTGCCAGCAGCCTAAATCGTGACACTGAAGCTTTCTTT
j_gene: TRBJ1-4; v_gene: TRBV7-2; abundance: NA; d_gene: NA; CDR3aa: CASSQNRVEKLFF; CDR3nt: TGTGCCAGCAGCCAAAACAGGGTTGAAAAACTGTTTTTT
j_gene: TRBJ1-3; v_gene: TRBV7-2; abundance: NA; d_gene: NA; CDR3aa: CASGLTDMRGNTIYF; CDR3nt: TGTGCCAGCGGCTTGACCGATATGAGGGGAAACACCATATATTTT
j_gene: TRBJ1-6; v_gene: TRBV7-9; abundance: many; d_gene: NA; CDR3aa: CASVRESSYNSPLHF; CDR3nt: TGTGCCAGCGTCCGGGAGAGCTCCTATAATTCACCCCTCCACTTT
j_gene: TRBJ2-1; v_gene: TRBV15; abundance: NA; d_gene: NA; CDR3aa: CATSPTRGGYNEQFF; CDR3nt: TGTGCCACCAGCCCAACTAGAGGGGGATACAATGAGCAGTTCTTC
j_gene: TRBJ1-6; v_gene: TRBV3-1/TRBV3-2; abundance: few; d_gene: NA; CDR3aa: CASSRAYLNSPLHF; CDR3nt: TGTGCCAGCAGCCGGGCCTACCTAAATTCACCCCTCCACTTT
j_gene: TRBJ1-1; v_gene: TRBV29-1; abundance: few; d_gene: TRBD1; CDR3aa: CSVEERDRGTEAFF; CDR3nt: TGCAGCGTTGAAGAGCGGGACAGGGGGACTGAAGCTTTCTTT
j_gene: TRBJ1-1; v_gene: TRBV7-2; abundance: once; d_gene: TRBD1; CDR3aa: CASSLTGGGNTEAFF; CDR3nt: TGTGCCAGCAGCCTTACAGGGGGCGGGAACACTGAAGCTTTCTTT
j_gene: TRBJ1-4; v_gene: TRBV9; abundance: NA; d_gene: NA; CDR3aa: CASGTGGGRANEKLFF; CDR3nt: TGTGCCAGCGGCACCGGAGGCGGGAGGGCTAATGAAAAACTGTTTTTT
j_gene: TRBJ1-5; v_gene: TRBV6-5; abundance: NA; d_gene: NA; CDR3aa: CASSYSRDQPQHF; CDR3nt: TGTGCCAGCAGTTACTCGCGAGATCAGCCCCAGCATTTT
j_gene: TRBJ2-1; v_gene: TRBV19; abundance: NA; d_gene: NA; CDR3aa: CASSIQTTSYNEQFF; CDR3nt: TGTGCCAGTAGTATTCAGACTACCTCCTACAATGAGCAGTTCTTC
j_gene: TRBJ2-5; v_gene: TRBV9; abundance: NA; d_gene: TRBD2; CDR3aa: CASSTHGLAGEETQYF; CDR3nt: TGTGCCAGCAGCACCCACGGACTAGCGGGAGAAGAGACCCAGTACTTC
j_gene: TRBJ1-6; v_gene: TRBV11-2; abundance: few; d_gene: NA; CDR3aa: CASSPATQVYNSPLHF; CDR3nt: TGTGCCAGCAGCCCCGCCACTCAAGTCTATAATTCACCCCTCCACTTT
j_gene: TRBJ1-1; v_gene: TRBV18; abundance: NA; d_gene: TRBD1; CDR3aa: CASNNRGGSDTEAFF; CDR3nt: TGTGCCAGCAATAACAGGGGTGGTTCCGACACTGAAGCTTTCTTT
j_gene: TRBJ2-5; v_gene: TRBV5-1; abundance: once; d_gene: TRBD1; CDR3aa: CASSRQGIQETQYF; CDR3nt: TGCGCCAGCAGCCGACAGGGTATCCAAGAGACCCAGTACTTC
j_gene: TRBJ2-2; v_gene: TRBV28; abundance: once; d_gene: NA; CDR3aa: CASSLRQNTGELFF; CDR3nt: TGTGCCAGCAGTTTGAGGCAGAACACCGGGGAGCTGTTTTTT
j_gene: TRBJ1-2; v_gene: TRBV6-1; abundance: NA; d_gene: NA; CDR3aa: CASSDYSYGYTF; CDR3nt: TGTGCCAGCAGTGATTACAGCTATGGCTACACCTTC
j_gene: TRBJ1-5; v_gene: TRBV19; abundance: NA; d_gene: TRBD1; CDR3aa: CASSRNMMTGGRQPQHF; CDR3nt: TGTGCCAGTAGCCGGAATATGATGACAGGGGGCAGGCAGCCCCAGCATTTT
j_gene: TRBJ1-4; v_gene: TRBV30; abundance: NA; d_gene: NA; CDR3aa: CAWSPYNEKLFF; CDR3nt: TGTGCCTGGTCTCCGTATAATGAAAAACTGTTTTTT
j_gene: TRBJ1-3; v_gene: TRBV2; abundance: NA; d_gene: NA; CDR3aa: CASRLTAGASGNTIYF; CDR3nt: TGTGCCAGCAGGCTGACAGCAGGAGCCTCTGGAAACACCATATATTTT
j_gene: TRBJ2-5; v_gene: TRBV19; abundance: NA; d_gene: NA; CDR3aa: CASSIGAYQETQYF; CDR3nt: TGTGCCAGTAGTATAGGGGCCTACCAAGAGACCCAGTACTTC
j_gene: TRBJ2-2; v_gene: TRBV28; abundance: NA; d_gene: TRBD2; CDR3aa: CASTSSGLGTGELFF; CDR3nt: TGTGCCAGCACTTCTAGCGGGCTCGGCACCGGGGAGCTGTTTTTT
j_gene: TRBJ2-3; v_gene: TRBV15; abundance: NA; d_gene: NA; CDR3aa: CATSRDTATDTQYF; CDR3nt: TGTGCCACCAGCAGAGATACAGCCACAGATACGCAGTATTTT
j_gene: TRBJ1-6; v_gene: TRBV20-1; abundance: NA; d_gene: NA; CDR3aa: CSANEAGYNSPLHF; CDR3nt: TGCAGTGCTAATGAGGCAGGGTATAATTCACCCCTCCACTTT
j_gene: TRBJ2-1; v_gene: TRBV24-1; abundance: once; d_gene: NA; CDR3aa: CATSDLPGEQFF; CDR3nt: TGTGCCACCAGTGACCTTCCGGGTGAGCAGTTCTTC
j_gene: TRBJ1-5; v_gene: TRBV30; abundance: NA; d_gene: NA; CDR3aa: CAWSQGQTSNQPQHF; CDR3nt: TGTGCCTGGAGCCAGGGACAAACTAGCAATCAGCCCCAGCATTTT
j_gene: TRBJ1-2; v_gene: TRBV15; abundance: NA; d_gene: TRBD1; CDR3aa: CATSTGTDYGYTF; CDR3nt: TGTGCCACCAGCACCGGGACAGACTATGGCTACACCTTC
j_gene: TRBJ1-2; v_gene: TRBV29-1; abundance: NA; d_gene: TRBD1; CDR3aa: CSVLDRGGYGYTF; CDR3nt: TGCAGCGTTCTGGACAGGGGAGGCTATGGCTACACCTTC
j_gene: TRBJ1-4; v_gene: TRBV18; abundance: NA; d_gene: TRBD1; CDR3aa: CASSPGSRGDPNEKLFF; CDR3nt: TGTGCCAGCTCACCGGGAAGCAGGGGGGATCCTAATGAAAAACTGTTTTTT
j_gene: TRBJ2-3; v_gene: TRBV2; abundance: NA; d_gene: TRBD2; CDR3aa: CASRREGGTDTQYF; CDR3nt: TGTGCCAGCAGACGGGAGGGCGGGACAGATACGCAGTATTTT
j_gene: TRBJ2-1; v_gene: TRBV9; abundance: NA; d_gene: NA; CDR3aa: CASSAGGSGASYNEQFF; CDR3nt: TGTGCCAGCAGCGCAGGGGGTAGCGGGGCCTCCTACAATGAGCAGTTCTTC
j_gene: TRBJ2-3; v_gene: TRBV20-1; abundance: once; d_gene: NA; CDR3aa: CSASSSLSTDTQYF; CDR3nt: TGCAGTGCTAGTTCTAGCCTAAGCACAGATACGCAGTATTTT
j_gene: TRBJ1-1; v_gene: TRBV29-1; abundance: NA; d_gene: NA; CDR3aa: CSVEGGRGSRDTEAFF; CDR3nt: TGCAGCGTTGAAGGAGGAAGGGGGAGTAGGGACACTGAAGCTTTCTTT
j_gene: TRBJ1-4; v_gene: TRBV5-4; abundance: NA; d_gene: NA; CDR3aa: CASSHGGASESGEKLFF; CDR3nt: TGTGCCAGCAGCCACGGCGGGGCTTCAGAGTCTGGGGAAAAACTGTTTTTT
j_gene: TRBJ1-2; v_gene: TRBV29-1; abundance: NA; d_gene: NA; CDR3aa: CSVEASRPGDGYTF; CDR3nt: TGCAGCGTTGAAGCCTCGAGGCCAGGGGATGGCTACACCTTC
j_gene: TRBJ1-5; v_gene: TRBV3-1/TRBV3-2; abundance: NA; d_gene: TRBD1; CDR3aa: CASSPTGGDQPQHF; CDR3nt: TGTGCCAGCAGCCCCACAGGGGGAGATCAGCCCCAGCATTTT
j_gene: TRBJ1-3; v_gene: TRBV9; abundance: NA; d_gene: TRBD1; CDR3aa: CASSVAGTGVGNTIYF; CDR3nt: TGTGCCAGCAGCGTAGCCGGGACAGGGGTTGGAAACACCATATATTTT